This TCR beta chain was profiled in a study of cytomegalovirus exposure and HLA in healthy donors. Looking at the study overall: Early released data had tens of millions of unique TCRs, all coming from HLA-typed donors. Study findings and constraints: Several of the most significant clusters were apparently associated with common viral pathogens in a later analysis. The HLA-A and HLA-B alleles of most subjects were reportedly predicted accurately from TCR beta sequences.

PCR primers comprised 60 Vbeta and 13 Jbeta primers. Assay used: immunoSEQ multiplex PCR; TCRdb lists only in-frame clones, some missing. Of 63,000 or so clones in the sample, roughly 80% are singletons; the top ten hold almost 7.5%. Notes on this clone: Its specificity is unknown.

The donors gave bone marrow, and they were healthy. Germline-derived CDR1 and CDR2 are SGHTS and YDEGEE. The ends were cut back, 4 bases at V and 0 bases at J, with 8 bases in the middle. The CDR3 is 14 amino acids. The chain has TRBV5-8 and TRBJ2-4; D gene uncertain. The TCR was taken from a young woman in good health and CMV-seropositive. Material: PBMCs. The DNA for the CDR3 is TGTGCCAGCAGCCCCCTACTAGCCAAAAACATTCAGTACTTC. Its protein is CASSPLLAKNIQYF. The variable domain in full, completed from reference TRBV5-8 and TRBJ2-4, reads EAGVTQSPTHLIKTRGQQATLRCSPISGHTSVYWYQQALGLGLQFLLWYDEGEERNRGNFPPRFSGRQFPNYSSELNVNALELEDSALYLCASSPLLAKNIQYFGAGTRLSVL.